These 13 T cell receptor beta chains originate from one sample sequenced in a study of blood T cell repertoires in COVID-19. Method: immunoSEQ multiplex PCR; TCRdb's copy keeps in-frame clones and lacks some. The table has hundreds of thousands of clones, 92% seen once; the top ten hold 0.8% to 1%. Sequenced input: peripheral blood. Every receptor here comes from a man aged 55-75 years with COVID-19, enrolled during active disease.

This rearrangement joins TRBV4-1 to TRBJ1-2; 7 bases line up with TRBD1. This CDR3 has 15 residues. Germline V CDR1 and CDR2: MGHRA, YSYEKL. V lost 0 bases and J lost 4; bases outside the gene matches: 5. CDR3 DNA sequence: TGCGCCAGCAGCCAAGATAAGGGGACAGTCTATGGCTACACCTTC. This translates into CASSQDKGTVYGYTF.

The V and J genes are TRBV7-9 and TRBJ1-4, with TRBD1 identical over 8 bases. CDR3 length equals 17 residues. The trim removed 6 bases at V and 0 bases at J, leaving 9 bases unmatched. CDR1 and CDR2 from the germline V gene are SEHNR and FQNEAQ (reference sequence). CDR3 sequence: CASRRTGLASTNEKLFF. The CDR3 nucleotides read TGTGCCAGCAGACGGACAGGGTTGGCCTCAACTAATGAAAAACTGTTTTTT.

The chain employs TRBV7-2 and TRBJ2-1; the match to TRBD1 covers 10 bases. The CDR3 extends over 15 amino acids. V lost 5 bases to trimming and J lost 4 bases; unmatched junction nucleotides: 5. The germline V gene encodes CDR1 SGHTA and CDR2 FQGNSA. This CDR3 is CASSPPGQGYNEQFF. The CDR3 nucleotides are TGTGCCAGCAGCCCACCGGGACAGGGGTACAATGAGCAGTTCTTC.

The V call is TRBV27, the J call TRBJ2-6; 10 bases fit TRBD1. Per the germline V gene, CDR1 is MNHEY and CDR2 is SMNVEV (reference sequence). This CDR3 is 18 amino acids long. The ends lost 7 bases at V and 0 bases at J; junction bases unmatched: 9. The CDR3 DNA reads TGTGCCAGCACCCCGTTGGGACAGGGGCCCTCTGGGGCCAACGTCCTGACTTTC. Amino acid sequence: CASTPLGQGPSGANVLTF.

J is TRBJ1-3 and V is TRBV19; D remains ambiguous. Trimming stripped 6 bases from V and 3 bases from J, with 12 bases between. CDR1 and CDR2 from the germline V gene are LNHDA and SQIVND (reference sequence). This CDR3 contains 14 residues. The CDR3 DNA reads as TGTGCCAGTAGAGTGACTCCGGGTGGAAACACCATATATTTT. Translating it yields CASRVTPGGNTIYF.

This clone has only one observation. This chain connects TRBV6-2 or TRBV6-3 to TRBJ2-1, with unresolved D. Germline CDR1 is MNHEY and CDR2 is SVGEGT. V lost 2 bases and J 6 bases, leaving 8 bases between the germline ends. The CDR3 is made up of 13 amino acids. The CDR3 sequence: CASSYRVANEQFF. The CDR3, as DNA: TGTGCCAGCAGTTACCGAGTAGCCAATGAGCAGTTCTTC.

In this sample, this clone turned up once. The rearrangement uses TRBV30 and TRBJ2-1; D remains ambiguous. There are 13 residues in the CDR3. Trimming stripped 0 bases from V and 4 bases from J, with 7 bases between. Per the germline V gene, CDR1 is GTSNPN and CDR2 is SVGIG (reference sequence). The DNA for the CDR3 is TGTGCCTGGAGTGTAGAGCTTTACAATGAGCAGTTCTTC. This translates into CAWSVELYNEQFF.

The chain combines TRBV24-1 with TRBJ2-7; maybe TRBD2 (5 bases). V was trimmed by 2 bases and J by 2 bases, leaving 12 bases between them. The germline V gene has CDR1 KGHDR and CDR2 SFDVKD. CDR3 length: 15 residues. CDR3 DNA sequence: TGTGCCACCAGTGATTACTCGAGCGGAACCTACGAGCAGTACTTC. The encoded protein is CATSDYSSGTYEQYF.

J is TRBJ1-2 and V is TRBV7-3, with a possible D match to TRBD1 (6 bases). V was clipped by 5 bases and J by 5 bases, with 21 bases between them. Germline V gene lookup returns CDR1 SGHTA and CDR2 FQGTGA. This CDR3 comprises 16 residues. CDR3 DNA: TGTGCCAGCAGCCCCAATCGCCTACAGGGTACTTATGGCTACACCTTC. This translates into CASSPNRLQGTYGYTF.

J is TRBJ1-5 and V is TRBV30; D is ambiguous. Between the trimmed V and J ends, which lost 3 bases and 3 bases, there was a span of 9 bases. This CDR3 is built from 13 residues. Germline V gene sequence: CDR1 GTSNPN, CDR2 SVGIG (reference sequence). In nucleotides, the CDR3 is TGTGCCTGGAGCGGGTCCCCCAATCAGCCCCAGCATTTT. It is translated as CAWSGSPNQPQHF.

The gene calls are TRBV6-2 or TRBV6-3 and TRBJ1-5; a weak D match, TRBD1 (6 bases). Trimming took 3 bases from V and 1 from J, leaving 7 bases between them. CDR3 length: 14 amino acids. The germline V gene has CDR1 MNHEY and CDR2 SVGEGT. This CDR3 reads CASSYQGSNQPQHF. The CDR3 DNA reads TGTGCCAGCAGTTATCAGGGGAGCAATCAGCCCCAGCATTTT.

J is TRBJ1-5 and V is TRBV15, with D uncertain. CDR3 length: 14 residues. The germline CDR1 and CDR2 sequences are LNHNV and YYDKDF (reference sequence). V was clipped by 0 bases and J by 0 bases, with 3 bases between them. DNA of the CDR3: TGTGCCACCAGCAGAGACTATAGCAATCAGCCCCAGCATTTT. Translating gives CATSRDYSNQPQHF. Filled out from reference TRBV15 and TRBJ1-5, the complete variable domain reads DAMVIQNPRYQVTQFGKPVTLSCSQTLNHNVMYWYQQKSSQAPKLLFHYYDKDFNNEADTPDNFQSRRPNTSFCFLDIRSPGLGDTAMYLCATSRDYSNQPQHFGDGTRLSIL.

The V and J genes are TRBV6-5 and TRBJ2-4; 11 nucleotides match TRBD1. This CDR3 comprises 13 residues. CDR1 is MNHEY, CDR2 SVGAGI, per germline. V shed 2 bases, J shed 9 bases, and the junction held 0 bases outside the gene matches. CDR3 protein: CASSYGTGGIQYF. The CDR3 DNA is TGTGCCAGCAGTTACGGGACAGGGGGCATTCAGTACTTC.